This T cell receptor (beta chain) is from a study of T cells in Graves' hyperthyroidism and ophthalmopathy. V gave up 3 bases and J gave up 2 bases, with 8 bases separating them. The CDR3 has 14 amino acids. This clonotype was counted only a few times. It was uncontrolled infection, other autoimmune disease, pregnancy or lactation that excluded patients. TCR beta CDR3 regions were amplified from RNA. An initial round of RT-PCR targeting the TCR CDR3 relied on the HTBI primer set. Each CDR3 protein is one row after TCRdb ran MiXCR on the multiplex PCR reads. The repertoire holds fewer than 450,000 distinct CDR3 sequences, with over 12% as singletons.

Sequencing input: blood. The chain links TRBV12-3 or TRBV12-4 to TRBJ1-3, with D perhaps TRBD1 (5 bases). This sequence was found in a man aged 45-65 years with Graves' ophthalmopathy. The CDR3 DNA follows: TGTGCCAGCAGTTTCGGGGGGGCTGGAAACACCATATATTTT. This codes for CASSFGGAGNTIYF.